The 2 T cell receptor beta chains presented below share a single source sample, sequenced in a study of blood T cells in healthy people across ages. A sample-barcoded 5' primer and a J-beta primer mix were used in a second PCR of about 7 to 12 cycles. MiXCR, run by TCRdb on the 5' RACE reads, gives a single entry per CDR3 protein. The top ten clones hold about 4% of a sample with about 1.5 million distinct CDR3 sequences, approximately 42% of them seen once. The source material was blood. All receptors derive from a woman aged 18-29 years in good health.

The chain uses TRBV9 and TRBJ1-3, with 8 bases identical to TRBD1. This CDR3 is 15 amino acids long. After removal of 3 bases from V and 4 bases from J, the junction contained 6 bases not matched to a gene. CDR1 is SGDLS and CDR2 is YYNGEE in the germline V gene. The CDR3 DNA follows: TGTGCCAGCAGCGGAGAGACAGGGGTCGGAAACACCATATATTTT. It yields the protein CASSGETGVGNTIYF.

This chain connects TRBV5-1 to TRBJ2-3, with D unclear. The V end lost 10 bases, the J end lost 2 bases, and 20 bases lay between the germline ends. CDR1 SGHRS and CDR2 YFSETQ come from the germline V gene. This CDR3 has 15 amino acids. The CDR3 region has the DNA TGCGCCTCAAGCTTGGGGAACAGATTCACAGATACGCAGTATTTT. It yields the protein CASSLGNRFTDTQYF.